The subject of this entry is one T cell receptor beta chain. Across about two dozen US areas, participants ranged in age from roughly 18 to 95 years. Either two negative PCRs, clearance, or symptom resolution qualified Cohort 3 donors as recovered. There are 15 residues in the CDR3. Germline CDR1 SGHTA, CDR2 FQGNSA. The V segment lost 3 bases and the J segment 5 bases; nucleotides outside the gene matches: 1. This specimen comes from a study of blood T cell repertoires in COVID-19. Looking at the study overall: The cDNA or gDNA used as material had been derived from T cells, B-cell-depleted T cells, or PBMCs.

The authors' processing: Counts of nucleated cells, estimated from reference gene primer amplification, were obtained. The repertoire was sequenced with immunoSEQ multiplex PCR; TCRdb's copy has only in-frame clones and lacks some. From that table come the V and J calls and clone size; the DNA was used to work out D and trimming. Among approximately 500,000 clones listed, 88% were seen once. The sequence was obtained from a middle-aged woman who had recovered from COVID-19. The chain couples TRBV7-2 to TRBJ2-2; 12 nucleotides align to TRBD2. What was sequenced was PBMCs or T cells enriched from blood (not recorded which). The CDR3 coding sequence is TGTGCCAGCAGCTTTGGACTAGCGGGAACCGGGGAGCTGTTTTTT. Protein sequence: CASSFGLAGTGELFF.